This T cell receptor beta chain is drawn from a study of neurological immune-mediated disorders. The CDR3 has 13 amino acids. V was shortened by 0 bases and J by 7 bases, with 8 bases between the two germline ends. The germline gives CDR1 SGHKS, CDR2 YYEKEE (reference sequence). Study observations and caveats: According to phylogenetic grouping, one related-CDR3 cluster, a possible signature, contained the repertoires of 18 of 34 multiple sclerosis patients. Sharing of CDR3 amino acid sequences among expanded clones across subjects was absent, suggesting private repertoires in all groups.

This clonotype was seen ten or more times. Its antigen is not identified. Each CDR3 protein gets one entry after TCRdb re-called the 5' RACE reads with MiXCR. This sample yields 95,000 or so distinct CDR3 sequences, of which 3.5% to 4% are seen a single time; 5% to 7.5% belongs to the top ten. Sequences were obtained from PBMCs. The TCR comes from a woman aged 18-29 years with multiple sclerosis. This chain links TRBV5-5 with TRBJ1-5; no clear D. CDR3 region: CASSLGGGQPQHF. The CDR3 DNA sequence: TGTGCCAGCAGCTTGGGGGGAGGCCAGCCCCAGCATTTT.